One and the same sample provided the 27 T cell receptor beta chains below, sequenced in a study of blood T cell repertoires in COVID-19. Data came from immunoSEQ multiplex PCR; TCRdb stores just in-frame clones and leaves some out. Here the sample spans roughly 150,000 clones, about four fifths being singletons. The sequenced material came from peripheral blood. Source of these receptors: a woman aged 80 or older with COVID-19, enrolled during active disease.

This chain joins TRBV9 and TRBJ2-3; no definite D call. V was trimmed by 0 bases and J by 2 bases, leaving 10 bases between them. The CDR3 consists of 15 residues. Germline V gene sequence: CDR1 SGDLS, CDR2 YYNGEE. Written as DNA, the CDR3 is TGTGCCAGCAGCGTAGAGAGTAAATCCACAGATACGCAGTATTTT. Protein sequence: CASSVESKSTDTQYF.

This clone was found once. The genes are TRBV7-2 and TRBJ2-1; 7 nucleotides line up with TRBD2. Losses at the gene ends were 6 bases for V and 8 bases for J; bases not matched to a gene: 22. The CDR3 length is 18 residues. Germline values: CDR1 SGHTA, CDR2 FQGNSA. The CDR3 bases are TGTGCCAGCAGTTTTACCCCCGCACCGGGAACGGGGGGACATGAGCAGTTCTTC. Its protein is CASSFTPAPGTGGHEQFF.

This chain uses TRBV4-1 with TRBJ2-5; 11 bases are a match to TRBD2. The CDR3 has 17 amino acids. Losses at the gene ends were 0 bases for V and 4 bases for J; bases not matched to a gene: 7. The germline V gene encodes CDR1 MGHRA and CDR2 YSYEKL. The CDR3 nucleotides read TGCGCCAGCAGCCAAGATAGGATAGCGGGAGGGGGAGAGACCCAGTACTTC. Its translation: CASSQDRIAGGGETQYF.

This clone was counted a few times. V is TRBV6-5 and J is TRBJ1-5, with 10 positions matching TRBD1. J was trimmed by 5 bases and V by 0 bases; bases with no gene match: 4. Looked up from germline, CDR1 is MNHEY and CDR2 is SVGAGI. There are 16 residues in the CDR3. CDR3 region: CASSYSGGTGDQPQHF. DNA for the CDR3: TGTGCCAGCAGTTACTCAGGAGGGACAGGGGATCAGCCCCAGCATTTT.

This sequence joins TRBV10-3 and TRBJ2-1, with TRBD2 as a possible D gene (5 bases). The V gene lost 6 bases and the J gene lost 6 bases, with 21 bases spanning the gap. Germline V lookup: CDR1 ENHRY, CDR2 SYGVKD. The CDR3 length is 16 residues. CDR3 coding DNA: TGTGCCATCAGCGGGTCCCGAGGAGGAGGAAGCAATGAGCAGTTCTTC. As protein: CAISGSRGGGSNEQFF.

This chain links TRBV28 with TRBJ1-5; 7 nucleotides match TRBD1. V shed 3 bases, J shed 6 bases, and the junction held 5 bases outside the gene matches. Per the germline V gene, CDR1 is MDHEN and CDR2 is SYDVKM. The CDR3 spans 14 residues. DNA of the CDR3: TGTGCCAGCAGTTTGACAGGGCGAAGTCAGCCCCAGCATTTT. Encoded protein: CASSLTGRSQPQHF. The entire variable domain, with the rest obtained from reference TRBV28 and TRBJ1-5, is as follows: DVKVTQSSRYLVKRTGEKVFLECVQDMDHENMFWYRQDPGLGLRLIYFSYDVKMKEKGDIPEGYSVSREKKERFSLILESASTNQTSMYLCASSLTGRSQPQHFGDGTRLSIL.

In nucleotides, the CDR3 is TGTGCCAGCAGCTTAGCGCCATCTTCAGGGTTGCGACAGCCCCAGCATTTT. Protein sequence: CASSLAPSSGLRQPQHF. V and J are TRBV7-2 and TRBJ1-5, with D perhaps matching TRBD1 (5 bases). Trimming shortened V by 0 bases and J by 7 bases, and 19 bases separated the two germline ends. The CDR3 loop spans 17 amino acids. CDR1 and CDR2 (germline): SGHTA, FQGNSA.

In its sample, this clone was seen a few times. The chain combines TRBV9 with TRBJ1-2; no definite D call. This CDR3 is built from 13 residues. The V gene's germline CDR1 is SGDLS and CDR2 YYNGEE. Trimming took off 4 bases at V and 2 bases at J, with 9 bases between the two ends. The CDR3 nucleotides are TGTGCCAGCAGCCCACGCGAGAACTATGGCTACACCTTC. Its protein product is CASSPRENYGYTF.

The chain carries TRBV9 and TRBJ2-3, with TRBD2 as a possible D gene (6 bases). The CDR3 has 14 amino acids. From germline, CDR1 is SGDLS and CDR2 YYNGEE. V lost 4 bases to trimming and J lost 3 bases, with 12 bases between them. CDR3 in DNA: TGTGCCAGCAGCCCGATCGGGGGAACAGATACGCAGTATTTT. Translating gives CASSPIGGTDTQYF.

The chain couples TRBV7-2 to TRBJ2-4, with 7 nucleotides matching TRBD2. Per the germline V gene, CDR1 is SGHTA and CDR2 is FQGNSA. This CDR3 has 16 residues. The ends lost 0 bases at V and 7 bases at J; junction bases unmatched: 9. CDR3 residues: CASSLAGRGGQNIQYF. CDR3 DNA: TGTGCCAGCAGCTTAGCGGGTCGGGGAGGGCAGAACATTCAGTACTTC.

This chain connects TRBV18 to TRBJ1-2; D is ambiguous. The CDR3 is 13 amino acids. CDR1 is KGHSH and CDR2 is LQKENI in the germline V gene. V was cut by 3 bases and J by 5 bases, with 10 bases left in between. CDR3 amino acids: CASSPDSYYGYTF. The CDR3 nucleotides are TGTGCCAGCTCACCGGACTCGTATTATGGCTACACCTTC.

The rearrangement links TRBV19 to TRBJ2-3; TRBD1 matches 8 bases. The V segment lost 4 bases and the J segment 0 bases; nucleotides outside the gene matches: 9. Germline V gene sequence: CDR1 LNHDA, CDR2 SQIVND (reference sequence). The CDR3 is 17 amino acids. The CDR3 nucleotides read TGTGCCAGTAGTACCGAAGACAGGGGACTTAGCACAGATACGCAGTATTTT. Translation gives CASSTEDRGLSTDTQYF.

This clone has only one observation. Here the CDR3 reads CASSLGGVASYEQYF. The CDR3, as DNA: TGTGCCAGCAGTTTAGGGGGCGTCGCCTCCTACGAGCAGTACTTC. The chain combines TRBV28 with TRBJ2-7; maybe TRBD1 (6 bases). V was pared by 2 bases and J by 0 bases, with 11 bases between. The CDR3 loop spans 15 amino acids. CDR1 and CDR2 from the germline V gene are MDHEN and SYDVKM.

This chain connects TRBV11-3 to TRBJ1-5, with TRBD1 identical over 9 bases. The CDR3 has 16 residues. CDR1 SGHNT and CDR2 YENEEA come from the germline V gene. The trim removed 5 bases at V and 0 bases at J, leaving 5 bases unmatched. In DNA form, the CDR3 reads TGTGCCAGCAGCGCCCGGGACAGGGATAGCAATCAGCCCCAGCATTTT. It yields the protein CASSARDRDSNQPQHF.

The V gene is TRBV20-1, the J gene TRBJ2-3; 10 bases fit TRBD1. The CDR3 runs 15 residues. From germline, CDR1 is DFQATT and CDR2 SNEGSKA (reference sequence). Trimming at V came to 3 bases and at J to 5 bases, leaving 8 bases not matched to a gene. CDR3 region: CSASRRTGGVDTQYF. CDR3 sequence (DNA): TGCAGTGCTAGTCGGAGGACAGGGGGGGTAGATACGCAGTATTTT.

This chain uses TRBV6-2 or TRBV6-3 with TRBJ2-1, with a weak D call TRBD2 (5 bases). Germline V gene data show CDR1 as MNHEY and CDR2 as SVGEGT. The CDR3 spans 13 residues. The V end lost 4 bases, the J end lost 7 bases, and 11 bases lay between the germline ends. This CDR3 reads CASSFSTGNEQFF. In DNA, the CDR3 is TGTGCCAGCAGTTTTTCGACGGGGAATGAGCAGTTCTTC.

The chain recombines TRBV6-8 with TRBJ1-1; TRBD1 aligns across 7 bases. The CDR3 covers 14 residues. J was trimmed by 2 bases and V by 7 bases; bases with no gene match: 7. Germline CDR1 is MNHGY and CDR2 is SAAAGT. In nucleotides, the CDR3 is TGTGCCAGCAATGACAGGGATTTAAACACTGAAGCTTTCTTT. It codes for CASNDRDLNTEAFF.

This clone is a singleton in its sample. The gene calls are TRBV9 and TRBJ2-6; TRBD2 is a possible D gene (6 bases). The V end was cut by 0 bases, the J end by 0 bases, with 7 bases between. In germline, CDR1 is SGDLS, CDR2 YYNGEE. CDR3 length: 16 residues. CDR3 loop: CASSVDGSSGANVLTF. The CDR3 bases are TGTGCCAGCAGCGTAGACGGGAGCTCTGGGGCCAACGTCCTGACTTTC.

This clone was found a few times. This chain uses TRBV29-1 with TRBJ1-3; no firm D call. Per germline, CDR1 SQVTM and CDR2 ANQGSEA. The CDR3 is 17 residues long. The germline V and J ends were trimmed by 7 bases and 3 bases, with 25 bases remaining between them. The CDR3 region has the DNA TGCAGCGCTGACGAAGGTAGGAGAGGCAGCAGTGGAAACACCATATATTTT. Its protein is CSADEGRRGSSGNTIYF.

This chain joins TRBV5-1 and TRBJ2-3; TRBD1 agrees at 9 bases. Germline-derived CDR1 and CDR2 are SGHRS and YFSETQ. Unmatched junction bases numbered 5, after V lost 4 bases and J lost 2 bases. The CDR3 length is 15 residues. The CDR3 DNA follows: TGCGCCAGCAGCCCCGGGACAGGGAACACAGATACGCAGTATTTT. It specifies CASSPGTGNTDTQYF.

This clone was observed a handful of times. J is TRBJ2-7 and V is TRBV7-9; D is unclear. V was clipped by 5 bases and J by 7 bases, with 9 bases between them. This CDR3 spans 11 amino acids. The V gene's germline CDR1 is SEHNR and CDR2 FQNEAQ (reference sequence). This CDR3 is CASSAEREQYF. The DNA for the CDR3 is TGTGCCAGCAGCGCCGAGCGAGAGCAGTACTTC.

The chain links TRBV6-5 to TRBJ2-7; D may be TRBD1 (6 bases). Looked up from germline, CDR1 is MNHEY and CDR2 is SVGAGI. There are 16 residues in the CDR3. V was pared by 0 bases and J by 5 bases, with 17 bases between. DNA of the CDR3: TGTGCCAGCAGTTACTCCCCCACAGGGCCGGGAAACGAGCAGTACTTC. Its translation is CASSYSPTGPGNEQYF.

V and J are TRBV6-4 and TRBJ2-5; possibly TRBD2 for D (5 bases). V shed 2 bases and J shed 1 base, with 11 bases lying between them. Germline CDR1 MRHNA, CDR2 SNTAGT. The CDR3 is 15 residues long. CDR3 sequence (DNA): TGTGCCAGCAGTGACGGTATTAGCGCCCAAGAGACCCAGTACTTC. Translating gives CASSDGISAQETQYF.

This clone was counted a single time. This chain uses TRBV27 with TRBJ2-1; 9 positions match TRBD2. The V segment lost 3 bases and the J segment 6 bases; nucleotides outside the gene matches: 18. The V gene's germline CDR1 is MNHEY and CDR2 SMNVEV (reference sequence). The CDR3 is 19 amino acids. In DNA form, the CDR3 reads TGTGCCAGCAGTTTTCGGCGGGCGGGAGGGCCTGAAGGTCGCAATGAGCAGTTCTTC. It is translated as CASSFRRAGGPEGRNEQFF.

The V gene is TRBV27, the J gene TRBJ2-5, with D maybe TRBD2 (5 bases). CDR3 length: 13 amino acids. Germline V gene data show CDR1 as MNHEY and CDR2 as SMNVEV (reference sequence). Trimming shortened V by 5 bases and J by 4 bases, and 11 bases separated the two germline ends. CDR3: CASSKAGGETQYF. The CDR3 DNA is TGTGCCAGCAGTAAGGCAGGAGGAGAGACCCAGTACTTC.

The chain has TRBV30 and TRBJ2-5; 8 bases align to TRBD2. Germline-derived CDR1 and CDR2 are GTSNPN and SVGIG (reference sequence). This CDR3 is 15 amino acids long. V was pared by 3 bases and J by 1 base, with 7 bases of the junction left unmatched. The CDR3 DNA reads TGTGCCTGGAGATGGGCGGGAGGACGCCAAGAGACCCAGTACTTC. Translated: CAWRWAGGRQETQYF.

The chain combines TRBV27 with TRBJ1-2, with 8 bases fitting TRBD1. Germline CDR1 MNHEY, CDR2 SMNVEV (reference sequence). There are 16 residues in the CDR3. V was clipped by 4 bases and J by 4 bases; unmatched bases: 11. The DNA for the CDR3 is TGTGCCAGCAGTTCCGGGGACAGGAACCCCTTCTATGGCTACACCTTC. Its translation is CASSSGDRNPFYGYTF.